One sample yielded the 14 T cell receptor beta chains listed below, sequenced in a study of shared clonotypes between healthy human individuals. Profiling relied on immunoSEQ multiplex PCR, and the TCRdb table lists in-frame clones only, not all of them. The sample shows about 480,000 clones, roughly 85% of them seen only once. The sample was PBMCs. The receptors were gathered from a woman aged 40 to 50 in good health. Some clones in this sample may be carry-over from other donors' samples.

This clone turned up a few times. The chain recombines TRBV11-1 with TRBJ2-1; possibly TRBD1 or TRBD2 for D (5 bases each). V was trimmed by 2 bases and J by 0 bases, leaving 11 bases between them. Germline CDR1 SGHAT, CDR2 FQDESV (reference sequence). CDR3 size: 16 residues. DNA for the CDR3: TGTGCCAGCAGCTTAAATGAGGGGAGCTCCTACAATGAGCAGTTCTTC. It yields the protein CASSLNEGSSYNEQFF.

The chain joins TRBV6-1 to TRBJ1-4, with D perhaps TRBD1 (6 bases). This CDR3 spans 18 amino acids. Germline-derived CDR1 and CDR2 are MNHNS and SASEGT. Trimming pared 5 bases from V and 4 bases from J, leaving 23 bases between. In DNA form, the CDR3 reads TGTGCCAGCAGTCAAGTCCGGGACACCATACGCCTTAATGAAAAACTGTTTTTT. It is translated as CASSQVRDTIRLNEKLFF.

This chain connects TRBV10-3 to TRBJ2-1, with a possible D match to TRBD2 (6 bases). V lost 3 bases and J lost 2, with 11 bases in between. Looked up from germline, CDR1 is ENHRY and CDR2 is SYGVKD. This CDR3 has 15 amino acids. The CDR3 bases are TGTGCCATCAGTGAATTAGCGGATACCTACAATGAGCAGTTCTTC. This gives the protein CAISELADTYNEQFF.

V usage is TRBV2 and J usage is TRBJ2-5; 10 nucleotides line up with TRBD1. With 5 bases clipped from V and 5 bases from J, the junction kept 11 bases outside the gene matches. Per the germline V gene, CDR1 is SNHLY and CDR2 is FYNNEI. CDR3 size: 16 residues. CDR3 sequence: CASSTFGTGVGETQYF. The CDR3 DNA sequence: TGTGCCAGCAGTACGTTCGGGACAGGGGTAGGGGAGACCCAGTACTTC.

This chain uses TRBV7-9 with TRBJ1-2, with TRBD1 identical over 7 bases. The J segment lost 2 bases and the V segment lost 1 base, leaving 4 bases of the junction unmatched. Germline CDR1 SEHNR, CDR2 FQNEAQ (reference sequence). The length of the CDR3 is 15 residues. The CDR3 here is CASSLGGGSNYGYTF. The CDR3 DNA reads as TGTGCCAGCAGCTTAGGAGGGGGCTCGAACTATGGCTACACCTTC.

The V and J genes are TRBV7-9 and TRBJ2-1; D unclear. Deletions cut 3 bases from V and 10 bases from J, with 7 bases between. In germline, CDR1 is SEHNR, CDR2 FQNEAQ (reference sequence). The CDR3 covers 11 residues. The CDR3 spells CASSFVGEQFF. CDR3 in DNA: TGTGCCAGCAGCTTTGTTGGGGAGCAGTTCTTC.

This rearrangement joins TRBV7-9 to TRBJ1-5; 8 positions match TRBD1. With 1 base clipped from V and 6 bases from J, the junction kept 5 bases outside the gene matches. This CDR3 is built from 15 residues. Per the germline V gene, CDR1 is SEHNR and CDR2 is FQNEAQ (reference sequence). The CDR3 DNA sequence: TGTGCCAGCAGCTTAGATGGGCAGGGGGCTCAGCCCCAGCATTTT. Translated: CASSLDGQGAQPQHF.

This clone has just one count. Other DNA sequences within the sample encode an identical CDR3. The chain is built from TRBV5-1 and TRBJ2-7, with D tentatively TRBD1 (6 bases). The V end was cut by 0 bases, the J end by 1 base, with 8 bases between. This CDR3 spans 14 amino acids. Germline CDR1 and CDR2: SGHRS and YFSETQ. In nucleotides, the CDR3 is TGCGCCAGCAGCTTGGCCAGGGGATCCTACGAGCAGTACTTC. It specifies CASSLARGSYEQYF.

The gene calls are TRBV6-1 and TRBJ2-2, with D tentatively TRBD1 (5 bases). V was cut by 7 bases and J by 1 base, with 10 bases left in between. Germline assignment: CDR1 MNHNS and CDR2 SASEGT. This CDR3 contains 14 residues. The CDR3 protein is CASKPDRNTGELFF. CDR3 nucleotide sequence: TGTGCCAGCAAACCCGACAGGAACACCGGGGAGCTGTTTTTT.

A few counts support this clone. The chain uses TRBV18 and TRBJ1-1; D not certain. CDR3 size: 14 residues. Trimming removed 8 bases at V and 0 bases at J, with 13 bases between. CDR1 is KGHSH, CDR2 LQKENI, per germline. The CDR3 region has the DNA TGTGCCAGCACTCCAGAAGGGTTGAACACTGAAGCTTTCTTT. It codes for CASTPEGLNTEAFF.

The chain carries TRBV2 and TRBJ2-7, with D perhaps TRBD2 (5 bases). The CDR3 has 13 residues. The germline V gene encodes CDR1 SNHLY and CDR2 FYNNEI. With 6 bases removed from V and 2 bases from J, the gap between germline ends came to 11 bases. The CDR3 spells CASRGAEPYEQYF. DNA for the CDR3: TGTGCCAGCAGAGGAGCGGAGCCCTACGAGCAGTACTTC.

The J gene is TRBJ2-5, the V gene TRBV5-1, with 11 bases aligning to TRBD1. Trimming removed 4 bases from V and 4 bases from J; junction bases left unmatched: 9. CDR1 SGHRS and CDR2 YFSETQ come from the germline V gene. The CDR3 loop spans 16 amino acids. Written as DNA, the CDR3 is TGCGCCAGCAGCCGGGGGACAGGGGGATACATAGAGACCCAGTACTTC. Residues: CASSRGTGGYIETQYF.

The genes are TRBV13 and TRBJ1-1, with D perhaps TRBD1 (5 bases). V was trimmed by 2 bases and J by 1 base, leaving 11 bases between them. Germline V gives CDR1 PRHDT, CDR2 FYEKMQ (reference sequence). This CDR3 comprises 15 residues. This CDR3 is CASSLPSGGNTEAFF. CDR3 coding DNA: TGTGCCAGCAGCTTACCCTCGGGGGGGAACACTGAAGCTTTCTTT.

In regard to this clone: The limits of the CDR3 on the DNA are not certain, so only TCRdb's listed CDR3 is given. J is TRBJ1-1 and V is TRBV11-3; the table's D call TRBD1 went unverified against the DNA. Germline V gives CDR1 SGHNT, CDR2 YENEEA. The CDR3 length is 20 residues, termini included. CDR3 loop: CASSLVLDRVNTEAFFSLRF.